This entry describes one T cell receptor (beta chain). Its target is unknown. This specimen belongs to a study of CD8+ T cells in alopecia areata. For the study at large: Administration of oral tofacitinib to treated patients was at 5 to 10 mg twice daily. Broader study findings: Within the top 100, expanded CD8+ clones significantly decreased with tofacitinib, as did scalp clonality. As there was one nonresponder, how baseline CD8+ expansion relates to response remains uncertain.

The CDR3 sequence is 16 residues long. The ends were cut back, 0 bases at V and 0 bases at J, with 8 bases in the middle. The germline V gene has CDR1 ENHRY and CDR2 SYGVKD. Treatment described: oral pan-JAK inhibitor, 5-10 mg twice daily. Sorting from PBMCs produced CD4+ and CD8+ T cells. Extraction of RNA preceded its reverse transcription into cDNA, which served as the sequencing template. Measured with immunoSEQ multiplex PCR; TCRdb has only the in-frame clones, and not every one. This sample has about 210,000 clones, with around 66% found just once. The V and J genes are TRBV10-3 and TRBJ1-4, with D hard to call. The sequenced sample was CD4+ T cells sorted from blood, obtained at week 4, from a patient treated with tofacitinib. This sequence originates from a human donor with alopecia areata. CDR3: CAISESVGATNEKLFF. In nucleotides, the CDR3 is TGTGCCATCAGTGAGTCTGTAGGAGCAACTAATGAAAAACTGTTTTTT.